One sample yielded the 12 T cell receptor beta chains listed below, sequenced in a study of T cell responses to AZD1222 COVID-19 vaccine. Sequencing was performed with immunoSEQ multiplex PCR; in TCRdb, only in-frame clones are kept and a portion is missing. The profile shows about 170,000 clones, about nine tenths of them singletons. Sequencing used peripheral blood, obtained on day 0 of AZD1222 vaccination. The receptors derive from an adult in good health.

This clone was detected once. This chain links TRBV6-1 with TRBJ1-3, with D uncertain. V was clipped by 3 bases and J by 2 bases, with 5 bases between them. The CDR3 has 13 residues. Per germline, CDR1 MNHNS and CDR2 SASEGT. In DNA form, the CDR3 reads TGTGCCAGCAGTGAGTTGCCTGGAAACACCATATATTTT. Protein: CASSELPGNTIYF.

V and J are TRBV11-2 and TRBJ2-7, with D perhaps matching TRBD1 (6 bases). The CDR3 is made up of 13 amino acids. Germline V gene data show CDR1 as SGHAT and CDR2 as FQNNGV. V shed 6 bases and J shed 5 bases, with 14 bases lying between them. The CDR3 nucleotides are TGTGCCAGCAGGTTGAGCAGGGGCCACGAGCAGTACTTC. Translated, it gives CASRLSRGHEQYF.

The chain joins TRBV15 to TRBJ2-1; D could derive from TRBD1 or TRBD2 (6 bases each). Trimming took off 9 bases at V and 2 bases at J, with 20 bases between the two ends. Germline CDR1 is LNHNV and CDR2 is YYDKDF (reference sequence). The CDR3 runs 16 residues. In nucleotides, the CDR3 is TGTGCCACTAAAAGGGTAGGGGGGCCCACCTACAATGAGCAGTTCTTC. This codes for CATKRVGGPTYNEQFF.

This clone was seen once. This chain connects TRBV30 to TRBJ2-4; D is uncertain. Germline V gives CDR1 GTSNPN, CDR2 SVGIG (reference sequence). V lost 4 bases and J 5 bases, leaving 9 bases between the germline ends. This CDR3 has 12 residues. The CDR3, as DNA: TGTGCCTGGAACTTCGCCCAAAACATTCAGTACTTC. Protein sequence: CAWNFAQNIQYF.

CDR3 sequence (DNA): TGTGCCAGCAGCTTAGGGGAAGGGAGCTCCTACAATGAGCAGTTCTTC. Its protein product is CASSLGEGSSYNEQFF. This chain connects TRBV11-3 to TRBJ2-1; the D gene is possibly TRBD2 (5 bases). Looked up from germline, CDR1 is SGHNT and CDR2 is YENEEA. The CDR3 length is 16 residues. Between the trimmed V and J ends, which lost 1 base and 0 bases, there was a span of 10 bases.

This clone was found once. V usage is TRBV7-9 and J usage is TRBJ1-2, with D perhaps TRBD1 (5 bases). V dropped 4 bases and J dropped 4 bases, with 19 bases sitting between them. Germline CDR1 is SEHNR and CDR2 is FQNEAQ (reference sequence). The CDR3 covers 16 residues. As DNA, the CDR3 is TGTGCCAGCAGCTCCCGGGACTCCGATCTCCTCTATGGCTACACCTTC. Translation: CASSSRDSDLLYGYTF.

The V call is TRBV13, the J call TRBJ2-3, with a tentative D call TRBD2 (7 bases). V was cut by 8 bases and J by 2 bases, with 20 bases left in between. This CDR3 is 16 amino acids long. Germline assignment: CDR1 PRHDT and CDR2 FYEKMQ (reference sequence). The CDR3 DNA reads as TGTGCCAGCGAACGGGGAGGGGGGTCAGACACAGATACGCAGTATTTT. It translates to CASERGGGSDTDTQYF.

The rearrangement uses TRBV24-1 and TRBJ2-1; D gene ambiguous. Germline CDR1 is KGHDR and CDR2 is SFDVKD. The CDR3 is made up of 13 amino acids. V shed 5 bases and J shed 6 bases, with 10 bases lying between them. CDR3 nucleotides: TGTGCCACCAGTGGGGGTGTTGGCAATGAGCAGTTCTTC. Its protein product is CATSGGVGNEQFF.

DNA for the CDR3: TGTGCCAGCAGCTTGAACGGTCAGGCCTGGAACGAGCAGTACTTC. This translates into CASSLNGQAWNEQYF. The rearrangement joins TRBV5-8 to TRBJ2-7, with unresolved D. Trimming shortened V by 1 base and J by 5 bases, and 16 bases separated the two germline ends. The CDR3 covers 15 residues. The germline V gene has CDR1 SGHTS and CDR2 YDEGEE.

This sequence joins TRBV7-2 and TRBJ2-1; D is unclear. The CDR3 spans 16 residues. Trimming stripped 1 base from V and 3 bases from J, with 13 bases between. Germline V gene lookup returns CDR1 SGHTA and CDR2 FQGNSA. The CDR3 coding sequence is TGTGCCAGCAGCTTAGTGGCGCGACTCAACTACAATGAGCAGTTCTTC. As protein: CASSLVARLNYNEQFF.

A single count supports this clone. The chain carries TRBV19 and TRBJ1-3, with TRBD1 as a possible D gene (6 bases). Trimming took 3 bases from V and 3 from J, leaving 18 bases between them. Germline values: CDR1 LNHDA, CDR2 SQIVND (reference sequence). The CDR3 runs 17 residues. DNA of the CDR3: TGTGCCAGTAGTATCTATCCAGGGGCCCTTAGTGGAAACACCATATATTTT. This sequence encodes CASSIYPGALSGNTIYF.

V and J are TRBV18 and TRBJ1-1, with D possibly matching TRBD1 (5 bases). Germline V gene data show CDR1 as KGHSH and CDR2 as LQKENI. The CDR3 extends over 16 amino acids. Deletions cut 0 bases from V and 0 bases from J, with 11 bases between. CDR3 residues: CASSPPDTRLNTEAFF. The CDR3 DNA is TGTGCCAGCTCACCACCGGACACCAGGTTGAACACTGAAGCTTTCTTT.